The 20 T cell receptor beta chains in this list originate from one sample, sequenced in a study of blood T cell repertoires in COVID-19. Clones were sequenced by immunoSEQ multiplex PCR, and TCRdb holds only the in-frame ones, with some missing. The data hold fewer than 300,000 clones, with 86% observed a single time. The sample consisted of peripheral blood. These receptors were collected from a woman in her twenties or thirties with COVID-19, enrolled during active disease.

CDR3 nucleotides: TGTGCCAGCAGCTTAGAGGTGGTCGCGCCGGGGGAGACCCAGTACTTC. Its protein is CASSLEVVAPGETQYF. This rearrangement joins TRBV7-2 to TRBJ2-5; weak D call: TRBD2 (5 bases). Trimming removed 1 base at V and 5 bases at J, with 17 bases between. The germline CDR1 and CDR2 sequences are SGHTA and FQGNSA. This CDR3 is built from 16 residues. Filled out from reference TRBV7-2 and TRBJ2-5, the complete variable domain reads GAGVSQSPSNKVTEKGKDVELRCDPISGHTALYWYRQSLGQGLEFLIYFQGNSAPDKSGLPSDRFSAERTGGSVSTLTIQRTQQEDSAVYLCASSLEVVAPGETQYFGPGTRLLVL.

This rearrangement joins TRBV19 to TRBJ2-7, with 9 bases fitting TRBD2. Germline CDR1 reads LNHDA; CDR2 reads SQIVND (reference sequence). Unmatched junction bases numbered 2, after V lost 5 bases and J lost 3 bases. This CDR3 has 13 amino acids. The CDR3 here is CASSVRGGYEQYF. In DNA, the CDR3 is TGTGCCAGTAGTGTGCGGGGGGGCTACGAGCAGTACTTC.

This chain links TRBV19 with TRBJ2-7; 10 bases agree with TRBD1. Per the germline V gene, CDR1 is LNHDA and CDR2 is SQIVND (reference sequence). The trim removed 0 bases at V and 5 bases at J, leaving 1 base unmatched. This CDR3 spans 14 amino acids. Here the CDR3 DNA reads TGTGCCAGTAGTATAGAGGGGACAGGGGACGAGCAGTACTTC. Protein sequence: CASSIEGTGDEQYF.

The rearrangement joins TRBV11-3 to TRBJ1-1, with 7 nucleotides matching TRBD1. CDR1 SGHNT and CDR2 YENEEA come from the germline V gene. The CDR3 is 16 amino acids. V was clipped by 8 bases and J by 0 bases; unmatched bases: 12. CDR3 sequence: CASLPQTGRVNTEAFF. The DNA for the CDR3 is TGTGCCAGCTTACCTCAGACAGGGCGGGTGAACACTGAAGCTTTCTTT. The full variable domain, its missing parts supplied by reference TRBV11-3 and TRBJ1-1, is EAGVVQSPRYKIIEKKQPVAFWCNPISGHNTLYWYLQNLGQGPELLIRYENEEAVDDSQLPKDRFSAERLKGVDSTLKIQPAELGDSAVYLCASLPQTGRVNTEAFFGQGTRLTVV.

For the CDR3, the DNA is TGTGCCAGCAGCGGACAGGATCGAAGCTATGGCTACACCTTC. Translating it yields CASSGQDRSYGYTF. The chain has TRBV6-5 and TRBJ1-2, with 7 positions matching TRBD1. Per the germline V gene, CDR1 is MNHEY and CDR2 is SVGAGI. The CDR3 is 14 amino acids. J was trimmed by 4 bases and V by 6 bases; bases with no gene match: 8.

The chain recombines TRBV7-9 with TRBJ2-5; 7 nucleotides line up with TRBD1. The length of the CDR3 is 17 residues. The junction had 15 bases not matched to a gene; V was cut back by 3 bases and J by 5 bases. The germline gives CDR1 SEHNR, CDR2 FQNEAQ (reference sequence). This CDR3 reads CASSLMKGAQRVETQYF. As DNA, the CDR3 is TGTGCCAGCAGCTTGATGAAGGGGGCCCAACGAGTGGAGACCCAGTACTTC. Based on the CDR3 plus reference TRBV7-9 and TRBJ2-5, the full variable domain is DTGVSQNPRHKITKRGQNVTFRCDPISEHNRLYWYRQTLGQGPEFLTYFQNEAQLEKSRLLSDRFSAERPKGSFSTLEIQRTEQGDSAMYLCASSLMKGAQRVETQYFGPGTRLLVL.

V usage is TRBV6-4 and J usage is TRBJ2-4; 7 bases align to TRBD2. Germline CDR1 and CDR2: MRHNA and SNTAGT. This CDR3 spans 16 amino acids. With V trimmed by 7 bases and J by 1 base, 10 bases remained unmatched. CDR3: CASTEGGAKAKNIQYF. CDR3 in DNA: TGTGCCAGCACCGAGGGAGGGGCCAAGGCCAAAAACATTCAGTACTTC.

The J gene is TRBJ2-7, the V gene TRBV28, with 10 bases matching TRBD1. This CDR3 has 14 amino acids. V lost 3 bases to trimming and J lost 4 bases; unmatched junction nucleotides: 3. The germline CDR1 and CDR2 sequences are MDHEN and SYDVKM. This CDR3 is CASSLGTGVYEQYF. CDR3 coding DNA: TGTGCCAGCAGTTTGGGGACAGGGGTGTACGAGCAGTACTTC.

This chain links TRBV10-3 with TRBJ2-5; tentative D call: TRBD2 (6 bases). Deletions cut 9 bases from V and 4 bases from J, with 15 bases between. The CDR3 consists of 13 residues. Germline V gene lookup returns CDR1 ENHRY and CDR2 SYGVKD. The CDR3 coding sequence is TGTGCCATGGCGAGGCCCGGGGGAGAGACCCAGTACTTC. It codes for CAMARPGGETQYF.

The chain has TRBV21-1 and TRBJ1-5. TRBV21-1 is given as a pseudogene. This CDR3 spans 14 amino acids. The CDR3 spells CASKRGGLDQPQHF. The CDR3 DNA follows: TGTGCCAGCAAAAGGGGGGGATTGGATCAGCCCCAGCATTTT.

The genes are TRBV10-1 and TRBJ2-7, with TRBD1 identical over 7 bases. V lost 2 bases, J lost 4 bases, and 8 bases stayed unmatched. Germline CDR1 is WNHNN and CDR2 is SYGVQD (reference sequence). The CDR3 runs 15 residues. CDR3 nucleotide sequence: TGCGCCAGCAGTGAGGCAGGGGGAAGGGAGTACGAGCAGTACTTC. It encodes CASSEAGGREYEQYF.

The V call is TRBV27, the J call TRBJ2-7; 11 nucleotides line up with TRBD2. V trimming: 6 bases; J trimming: 2 bases; junction bases outside the gene matches: 9. This CDR3 has 16 residues. CDR1 is MNHEY and CDR2 is SMNVEV in the germline V gene (reference sequence). This CDR3 reads CASSPSSGGRTYEQYF. For the CDR3, the DNA is TGTGCCAGCAGCCCTTCTAGCGGGGGGCGCACCTACGAGCAGTACTTC.

This chain uses TRBV3-1 (or the pseudogene TRBV3-2) with TRBJ2-3, with a weak D call TRBD2 (7 bases). Germline CDR1 reads LGHDT; CDR2 reads YNNKEL (reference sequence). The CDR3 spans 16 residues. V shed 4 bases and J shed 2 bases, with 16 bases lying between them. Here the CDR3 reads CASSLNYGGPTDTQYF. The DNA for the CDR3 is TGTGCCAGCAGCCTCAACTACGGGGGGCCCACAGATACGCAGTATTTT.

This chain uses TRBV5-1 with TRBJ1-1; D perhaps matches TRBD1 (5 bases). V shed 4 bases and J shed 1 base, with 5 bases lying between them. The length of the CDR3 is 12 residues. Per the germline V gene, CDR1 is SGHRS and CDR2 is YFSETQ. The CDR3 region is CASSQGNTEAFF. CDR3 DNA: TGCGCCAGCAGCCAGGGGAACACTGAAGCTTTCTTT. Filled out from reference TRBV5-1 and TRBJ1-1, the complete variable domain reads KAGVTQTPRYLIKTRGQQVTLSCSPISGHRSVSWYQQTPGQGLQFLFEYFSETQRNKGNFPGRFSGRQFSNSRSEMNVSTLELGDSALYLCASSQGNTEAFFGQGTRLTVV.

This clone was found a few times. The chain combines TRBV10-1 with TRBJ2-7; D is undetermined. CDR3 size: 15 residues. Germline assignment: CDR1 WNHNN and CDR2 SYGVQD (reference sequence). Deletions cut 0 bases from V and 5 bases from J, with 14 bases between. The CDR3 here is CASSESPRPENEQYF. DNA for the CDR3: TGCGCCAGCAGTGAGTCCCCGCGGCCGGAGAACGAGCAGTACTTC.

This clone was recorded only once. V usage is TRBV14 and J usage is TRBJ2-3, with TRBD2 matching over 8 bases. CDR3 length: 15 amino acids. Germline V lookup: CDR1 SGHDN, CDR2 FVKESK. V lost 4 bases to trimming and J lost 3 bases; unmatched junction nucleotides: 6. CDR3 sequence reads: CASSPLVAGTDTQYF. CDR3 nucleotides: TGTGCCAGCAGCCCTCTGGTAGCGGGGACAGATACGCAGTATTTT.

In this sample, this clone turned up a few times. The V call is TRBV2, the J call TRBJ2-7; 8 bases map to TRBD2. The CDR3 has 15 residues. V shed 3 bases, J shed 0 bases, and the junction held 4 bases outside the gene matches. Per germline, CDR1 SNHLY and CDR2 FYNNEI. The CDR3 DNA sequence: TGTGCCAGCAGTGAGAGCGGGGGACCCTCCTACGAGCAGTACTTC. Translated: CASSESGGPSYEQYF.

This clone occurred many times. This sequence joins TRBV4-1 and TRBJ1-2; 9 bases are shared with TRBD1. Germline CDR1 reads MGHRA; CDR2 reads YSYEKL. The J segment lost 4 bases and the V segment lost 1 base, leaving 13 bases of the junction unmatched. This CDR3 contains 18 residues. CDR3 protein: CASSQGLRDRVRGYGYTF. The CDR3 coding sequence is TGCGCCAGCAGCCAAGGGCTCCGGGACAGGGTCCGGGGCTATGGCTACACCTTC.

J is TRBJ2-3 and V is TRBV7-9; D gene uncertain. Deletions cut 5 bases from V and 2 bases from J, with 17 bases between. The CDR3 runs to 16 residues. Germline V lookup: CDR1 SEHNR, CDR2 FQNEAQ (reference sequence). CDR3 region: CASSPLSRTHTDTQYF. The CDR3 DNA sequence: TGTGCCAGCAGCCCTTTAAGCCGTACCCACACAGATACGCAGTATTTT.

The CDR3 DNA reads as TGTGCCAGCAGCTTTGCGGCGGACACGAACACCGGGGAGCTGTTTTTT. This sequence encodes CASSFAADTNTGELFF. V is TRBV4-2 and J is TRBJ2-2; D perhaps matches TRBD1 (5 bases). Germline CDR1 LGHNA, CDR2 YNFKEQ. This CDR3 is built from 16 residues. V was trimmed by 5 bases and J by 0 bases, leaving 13 bases between them.